Listed below are T cell receptor beta chains from one sample, sequenced in a study of T cell changes during pregnancy in multiple sclerosis. Here immunoSEQ multiplex PCR was the method, and the copy in TCRdb shows in-frame clones only, minus some. Of approximately 99,000 clones listed, 90% to 95% are singletons. This specimen consisted of peripheral blood, obtained after pregnancy. All receptors derive from a female donor with multiple sclerosis, enrolled in a pregnancy study. Each CDR3 is given with its conserved first and last residue. A D gene is named only where the DNA matches it firmly. Not all rows give a size; the values are once, few, many and, for expanded clones, a class.

j_gene | v_gene | d_gene | abundance | CDR3nt | CDR3aa
TRBJ2-1 | TRBV5-4 | . | once | TGTGCCAGCAGCATGGGCGGCCGGCAGTTCTTC | CASSMGGRQFF
TRBJ1-1 | TRBV6-5 | TRBD1 | . | TGTGCCAGCAGTACCCGGGACAGGGCGACTGAAGCTTTCTTT | CASSTRDRATEAFF
TRBJ2-7 | TRBV5-1 | TRBD2 | . | TGCGCCAGCAGCCCCTATACGGGGGGGACATCGTACGAGCAGTACTTC | CASSPYTGGTSYEQYF
TRBJ2-7 | TRBV6-1 | . | . | TGTGCCAGCTCCCGCGGCCGCGTGCCTAAGCAGTACTTC | CASSRGRVPKQYF
TRBJ2-2 | TRBV5-1 | TRBD1 | . | TGCGCCAGCAGCCCCATGGACAGGGTGGACACCGGGGAGCTGTTTTTT | CASSPMDRVDTGELFF
TRBJ2-2 | TRBV28 | TRBD1 | once | TGTGCCAGCAGTTTGTCCGGGACAGGGGGCACCGGGGAGCTGTTTTTT | CASSLSGTGGTGELFF
TRBJ1-1 | TRBV19 | TRBD1 | once | TGTGCCAGTAGTGCGAAACAGGGGGCAGGGAACACTGAAGCTTTCTTT | CASSAKQGAGNTEAFF
TRBJ1-1 | TRBV5-1 | TRBD1 | . | TGCGCCAGCAGTTACAGGGGGGAGACTGAAGCTTTCTTT | CASSYRGETEAFF
TRBJ2-5 | TRBV9 | . | . | TGTGCCAGCAGCGTAGCCCACTTGGAGACCCAGTACTTC | CASSVAHLETQYF
TRBJ2-5 | TRBV5-1 | TRBD1 | . | TGCGCCAGCAGCTTGGTCACAGGGGTATGGCAAGAGACCCAGTACTTC | CASSLVTGVWQETQYF
TRBJ2-2 | TRBV18 | . | . | TGTGCCAGCTCATCCATGGCCAACGCCCTGAACACCGGGGAGCTGTTTTTT | CASSSMANALNTGELFF
TRBJ2-1 | TRBV25-1 | TRBD1 | . | TGTGCCAGCTTCACAGGGGAAAATGAGCAGTTCTTC | CASFTGENEQFF
TRBJ2-7 | TRBV19 | . | . | TGTGCCAGTAGTATGGGAGGCTACGAGCAGTACTTC | CASSMGGYEQYF
TRBJ1-3 | TRBV5-1 | . | . | TGCGCCAGTAGACAGACCTTCTCTGGAAACACCATATATTTT | CASRQTFSGNTIYF
TRBJ2-7 | TRBV2 | TRBD2 | . | TGTGCCAGCAAGATGGAGGCGGGAGTAAACGAGCAGTACTTC | CASKMEAGVNEQYF
TRBJ2-1 | TRBV9 | TRBD2 | . | TGTGCCAGCAGCACTAGCGGGAGTATTCATGAGCAGTTCTTC | CASSTSGSIHEQFF
TRBJ2-1 | TRBV27 | . | . | TGTGCCAGCAGTTTCGACGGGAGCTCCTACAATGAGCAGTTCTTC | CASSFDGSSYNEQFF
TRBJ2-7 | TRBV14 | . | . | TGTGCCATAGGACGGACAGCCTCCGATGACGAGCAGTACTTC | CAIGRTASDDEQYF
TRBJ2-5 | TRBV28 | TRBD2 | . | TGTGCCAGCCTAAGGTGGGAGGGCGGATTAAAGACCCAGTACTTC | CASLRWEGGLKTQYF
TRBJ2-1 | TRBV7-3 | TRBD2 | . | TGTGCCAGCAGCTTAATTGGCGGGAGCTCCTACAATGAGCAGTTCTTC | CASSLIGGSSYNEQFF
TRBJ2-7 | TRBV5-1 | . | . | TGCGCCAGCAGGAACAGGCCTACTTCCTACGAGCAGTACTTC | CASRNRPTSYEQYF
TRBJ2-2 | TRBV4-3 | TRBD2 | . | TGCGCCAGCAGCCCCGGGACTAGCTCCAAACGGGAGCTGTTTTTT | CASSPGTSSKRELFF
TRBJ1-1 | TRBV27 | . | . | TGTGCCAGCAGCCTCCAGGGGAGAGTATTAAATGGGAACACTGAAGCTTTCTTT | CASSLQGRVLNGNTEAFF
TRBJ2-7 | TRBV5-4 | . | . | TGTGCCAGCAGCTTGCACTCCGGCTCTTCTTCTCGGCGGGAGCAGTACTTC | CASSLHSGSSSRREQYF
TRBJ2-7 | TRBV6-1 | . | . | TGTGCCATCGATCGGGACAACTCCTACGAGCAGTACTTC | CAIDRDNSYEQYF
TRBJ2-7 | TRBV7-3 | TRBD2 | . | TGTGCCAGCAGCTTAACGACTAGCAGCTACGAGCAGTACTTC | CASSLTTSSYEQYF
TRBJ1-1 | TRBV9 | . | few | TGTGCCAGCGGGCCTGTGTCCACTGAAGCTTTCTTT | CASGPVSTEAFF
TRBJ2-1 | TRBV10-1 | . | . | TGCGCCAGCAGTGACCCGAGAGGTTTCAGTTCCAATGAGCAGTTCTTC | CASSDPRGFSSNEQFF
TRBJ1-1 | TRBV5-4 | . | . | TGTGCCAGCAGCTTGGACTCAACGATGAACACTGAAGCTTTCTTT | CASSLDSTMNTEAFF
TRBJ2-2 | TRBV4-1 | . | . | TGCGCCAGCAGCCAATGGATGAGGGGGGAGCTGTTTTTT | CASSQWMRGELFF
TRBJ2-2 | TRBV11-1 | . | . | TGTGCCAGCAGCTTATCAAGAACCTGGACAGCCACCGGGGAGCTGTTTTTT | CASSLSRTWTATGELFF
TRBJ2-3 | TRBV4-1 | . | . | TGCGCCAGCAGCTCCAGGGTCACAGATACGCAGTATTTT | CASSSRVTDTQYF
TRBJ2-7 | TRBV2 | . | . | TGTGCCAGCAGTGAAGGGGACTTATCCTACGAGCAGTACTTC | CASSEGDLSYEQYF
TRBJ1-4 | TRBV7-9 | . | . | TGTGCCTTAAAAGCGGGGGAAGCAACTAATGAAAAACTGTTTTTT | CALKAGEATNEKLFF
TRBJ1-2 | TRBV5-1 | . | . | TGCGCCAGCAGCTTGGGGACAGCCTATGGCTACACCTTC | CASSLGTAYGYTF
TRBJ2-5 | TRBV29-1 | . | . | TGCAGCGTTGACGGGATAGGAGGTCTAGCGAAGGAGACCCAGTACTTC | CSVDGIGGLAKETQYF
TRBJ1-5 | TRBV5-4 | TRBD1 | . | TGTGCCAGCAGCAATGGGGGACAGGTCAGCAATCAGCCCCAGCATTTT | CASSNGGQVSNQPQHF
TRBJ1-1 | TRBV2 | . | . | TGTGCCAGCAGTGGCACAATCCGCACTGAAGCTTTCTTT | CASSGTIRTEAFF
TRBJ2-1 | TRBV11-2 | TRBD2 | . | TGTGCCAGCAGCTTATTCCCGGGGGGAGGGGAGGGCAATGAGCAGTTCTTC | CASSLFPGGGEGNEQFF
TRBJ1-1 | TRBV6-6 | TRBD1 | . | TGTGCCAGCAGTTACTTGGGACAGGGGAGGCCTGAAGCTTTCTTT | CASSYLGQGRPEAFF
TRBJ1-5 | TRBV28 | . | once | TGTGCCAGCAGTATCCCGGGGGGGGTGAGCAATCAGCCCCAGCATTTT | CASSIPGGVSNQPQHF
TRBJ2-2 | TRBV9 | TRBD2 | . | TGTGCCAGCAGCGTAGCCCGGACTAGCGAGCTGTTTTTT | CASSVARTSELFF
TRBJ2-7 | TRBV7-9 | TRBD2 | . | TGTGCCAGCAGCTCGACTAGCGGCTTGTCCTACGAGCAGTACTTC | CASSSTSGLSYEQYF
TRBJ2-1 | TRBV9 | . | . | TGTGCCAGCAGCCGGGACTCAAAATACAATGAGCAGTTCTTC | CASSRDSKYNEQFF
TRBJ1-5 | TRBV15 | . | . | TGTGCCACCAGCAGAGAACGGGGGCAGCCCCAGCATTTT | CATSRERGQPQHF
TRBJ1-4 | TRBV29-1 | . | . | TGCAGCGTTGACGGCGGCACAACTAATGAAAAACTGTTTTTT | CSVDGGTTNEKLFF
TRBJ1-2 | TRBV18 | TRBD1 | . | TGTGCCAGCTCACCAATTAGACGGGGACAGGGGGCGATTTCGATCTATGGCTACACCTTC | CASSPIRRGQGAISIYGYTF
TRBJ2-5 | TRBV27 | . | . | TGTGCCAGCAGTAGGCGGGACCAAGAGACCCAGTACTTC | CASSRRDQETQYF
TRBJ2-1 | TRBV7-2 | TRBD2 | . | TGTGCCAGCAGCTTAGTCCTAGCGGGGAATGAGCAGTTCTTC | CASSLVLAGNEQFF
TRBJ1-5 | TRBV6-1 | TRBD1 | once | TGTGCCAGCAGGCAGGGACAGGTCCGTCAGCCCCAGCATTTT | CASRQGQVRQPQHF
TRBJ2-2 | TRBV7-8 | . | . | TGTGCCAGCAGCTTAGGGAGGGTTCGCACCGGGGAGCTGTTTTTT | CASSLGRVRTGELFF
TRBJ2-5 | TRBV7-6 | . | . | TGTGCCAGCAGCTTCGCAGGGGCCGCGGAGACCCAGTACTTC | CASSFAGAAETQYF
TRBJ2-5 | TRBV18 | . | . | TGTGCCAGCTCACCAAGAGCCGTTCAAGAGACCCAGTACTTC | CASSPRAVQETQYF
TRBJ2-2 | TRBV25-1 | TRBD1 | once | TGTGCCAGCAGTGAAAACAGGGGTGGCACCGGGGAGCTGTTTTTT | CASSENRGGTGELFF
TRBJ1-1 | TRBV27 | . | . | TGTGCCAGCCGCCGAGGGGGGAACACTGAAGCTTTCTTT | CASRRGGNTEAFF
TRBJ2-7 | TRBV5-1 | . | . | TGCGCCAGCAGAAGGGTCGGGAGATACGAGCAGTACTTC | CASRRVGRYEQYF
TRBJ2-1 | TRBV28 | TRBD1 | once | TGTGCCAGCAGTTTAGGACAGGGGGCTTACAATGAGCAGTTCTTC | CASSLGQGAYNEQFF
TRBJ2-7 | TRBV14 | . | . | TGTGCCAGCAGCCAAGGGTCCGCGGGACCCATCTACGAGCAGTACTTC | CASSQGSAGPIYEQYF
TRBJ2-7 | TRBV13 | TRBD2 | . | TGTGCCAGCAGCTTAGCTCCCCGGCTAGCGGCGGTCTACGAGCAGTACTTC | CASSLAPRLAAVYEQYF